This TCR beta chain was identified during a study of graft-versus-host responses after intestinal transplantation (dated by TCRdb to the early 2020s). For the wider study: Multivisceral, liver-intestinal, or isolated intestinal transplants were received by the recipients. All recipients received anti-thymocyte globulin induction followed by maintenance tacrolimus and steroids for roughly three years. After intestinal transplantation, graft-versus-host and host-versus-graft alloreactive T cell clones were followed in the graft, circulation and bone marrow using bulk TCR-beta CDR3 sequencing. To identify alloreactive clones, pre-transplant mixed lymphocyte reaction products were sequenced and compared with unstimulated pre-transplant donor and recipient T cells. A cohort of roughly 25 intestinal transplant recipients, including one retransplant, was enrolled, and a few patients lacking pretransplant specimens were excluded. A peak of at least 4% donor T cells among recipient peripheral blood mononuclear cells was the definition used for donor T cell macrochimerism. Samples from a few later patients were sequenced in-house on an Illumina MiSeq with MiXCR processing rather than by the commercial service. Broader findings and caveats from the paper: The conclusions were limited by the relatively low number and heterogeneity of the intestinal transplant patients. Early after transplant, declines in HvG clones were associated with peak levels of circulating GvH clones. High GvH to HvG T cell clonal ratios were observed in the allografts of patients with donor T cell macrochimerism. GvH clones turned up in recipient bone marrow, with some appearing earlier in ileal mucosa or blood, a pattern consistent with an intestinal mucosal origin.

In regard to this clone: What antigen it recognizes has not been identified. No base qualities exist here, and no much larger clone lies one base off it.

Libraries were prepared through the immunoSEQ multiplex PCR assay. In most patients, genomic DNA was isolated using the Qiagen DNeasy Blood and Tissue Kit and sent frozen to Adaptive Biotechnologies for TCR sequencing. Adaptive Biotechnologies carried out high-throughput TCR-beta CDR3 sequencing of genomic DNA for most patients. The published analysis was carried out like this. TCR sequencing data were retrieved from Adaptive's ImmunoSEQ software for roughly 20 patients, whereas three other patients were processed with MiXCR and VDJtools. To correct CD4 versus CD8 sorting errors, sequences present in both subsets at a frequency ratio below 5:1 were removed. CDR3 nucleotide sequences shared between donor and recipient were removed because the origin of such sequences could not be assigned. Alloreactive clones required at least 2-fold expansion over unstimulated cells and minimum CFSE-low frequency of 0.002% (template counts) or 0.001% (read counts). Clones were considered mappable if detected in sequenced pre-transplant spleen, lymph node, or MLR CFSE-low populations of the donor or recipient. The cumulative frequency of alloreactive clones was calculated as a percentage of all sequences, weighted by copy number. TCRdb re-hosts the immuneACCESS table, in-frame sequences only. Its copies lack some clones; in the studies checked, an unresolved V gene accounts for under half of them, and the cause for the rest is not known. The D gene and trimming were derived from the DNA, and the V and J assignments and clone size from that table. The sample table shows approximately 77,000 clones, and 70% to 90% are seen once. Under 0.4% of the sample belongs to the ten largest clones.

CDR1 is given as SGHTA and CDR2 as FQGNSA, both from the germline V gene. Counted from cysteine to phenylalanine, this CDR3 has 14 amino acids. The only DNA kept is the CDR3, 42 bases in frame from the first base. The germline ends are 9 bases apart after V is trimmed by 2 bases and J by 2 bases. In light of the paper, this sample's time point label describes: cells obtained before transplantation from donor or recipient. CD3+CD4+ and CD3+CD8+ populations were FACS-sorted from unstimulated pre-transplant donor and recipient cells taken from spleen or lymph nodes. The TCR comes from a human donor who received an intestinal transplant. The chain uses TRBV7-2 and TRBJ2-5; tentative D gene TRBD2, with 5 bases matching. This specimen was unstimulated CD4+ T cells sorted from spleen or lymph node cells, taken before intestinal transplant. The DNA reads TGTGCCAGCAGCTTATTCCAGCGGCAAGAGACCCAGTACTTC. Its translation is CASSLFQRQETQYF.